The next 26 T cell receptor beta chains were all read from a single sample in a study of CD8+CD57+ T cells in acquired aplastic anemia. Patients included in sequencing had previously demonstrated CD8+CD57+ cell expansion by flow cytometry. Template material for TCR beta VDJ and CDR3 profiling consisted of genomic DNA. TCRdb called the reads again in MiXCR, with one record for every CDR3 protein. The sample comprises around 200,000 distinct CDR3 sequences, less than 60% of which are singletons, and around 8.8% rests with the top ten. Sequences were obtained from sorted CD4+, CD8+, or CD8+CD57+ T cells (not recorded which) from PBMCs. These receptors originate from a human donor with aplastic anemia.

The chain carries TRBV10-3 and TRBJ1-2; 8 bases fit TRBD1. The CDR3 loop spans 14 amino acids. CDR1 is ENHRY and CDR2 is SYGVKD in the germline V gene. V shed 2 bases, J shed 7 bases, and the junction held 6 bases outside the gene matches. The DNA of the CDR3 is TGTGCCATCAGTGAGCAACAGGGGGGAGGTGGCTACACCTTC. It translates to CAISEQQGGGGYTF.

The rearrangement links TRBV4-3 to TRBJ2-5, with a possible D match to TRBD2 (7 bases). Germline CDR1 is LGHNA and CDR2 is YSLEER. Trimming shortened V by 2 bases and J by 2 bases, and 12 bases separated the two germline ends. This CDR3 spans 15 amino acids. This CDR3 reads CASSQSGGTQETQYF. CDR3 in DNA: TGCGCCAGCAGCCAATCGGGGGGCACGCAAGAGACCCAGTACTTC.

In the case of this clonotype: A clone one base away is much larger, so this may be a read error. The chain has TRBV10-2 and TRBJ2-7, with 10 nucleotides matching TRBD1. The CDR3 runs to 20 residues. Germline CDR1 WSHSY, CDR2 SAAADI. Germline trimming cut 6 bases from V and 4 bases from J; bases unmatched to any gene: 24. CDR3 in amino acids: CASSLWPGQGSLSGRYEQYF. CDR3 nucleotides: TGCGCCAGCAGCTTGTGGCCGGGACAGGGGTCTCTTAGTGGTCGGTACGAGCAGTACTTC.

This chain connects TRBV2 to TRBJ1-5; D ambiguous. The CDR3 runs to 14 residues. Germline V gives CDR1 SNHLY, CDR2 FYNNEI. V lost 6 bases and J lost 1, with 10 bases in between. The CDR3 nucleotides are TGTGCCAGCAGCCCCTTCGGGAGCAATCAGCCCCAGCATTTT. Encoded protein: CASSPFGSNQPQHF.

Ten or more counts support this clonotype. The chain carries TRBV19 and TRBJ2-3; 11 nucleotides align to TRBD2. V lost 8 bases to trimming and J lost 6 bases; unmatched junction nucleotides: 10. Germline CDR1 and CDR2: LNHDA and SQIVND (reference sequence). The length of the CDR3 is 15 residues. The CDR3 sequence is CASGKSSGRRDTQYF. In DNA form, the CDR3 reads TGTGCCAGTGGCAAATCTAGCGGGAGGCGGGATACGCAGTATTTT.

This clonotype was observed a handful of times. CDR3 in amino acids: CASSRQGGSSGNTIYF. The CDR3 DNA follows: TGTGCCAGCAGCCGACAGGGAGGCTCTTCTGGAAACACCATATATTTT. The chain couples TRBV4-2 to TRBJ1-3, with 7 nucleotides matching TRBD1. CDR1 and CDR2 (germline): LGHNA, YNFKEQ. After removal of 4 bases from V and 1 base from J, the junction contained 7 bases not matched to a gene. This CDR3 comprises 16 residues.

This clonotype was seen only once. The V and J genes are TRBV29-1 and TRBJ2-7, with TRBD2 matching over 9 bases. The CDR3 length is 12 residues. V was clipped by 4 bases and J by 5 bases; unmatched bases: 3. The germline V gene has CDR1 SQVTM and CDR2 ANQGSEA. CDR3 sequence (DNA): TGCAGCGTTGGCGGGGGGGTCCACGAGCAGTACTTC. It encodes CSVGGGVHEQYF.

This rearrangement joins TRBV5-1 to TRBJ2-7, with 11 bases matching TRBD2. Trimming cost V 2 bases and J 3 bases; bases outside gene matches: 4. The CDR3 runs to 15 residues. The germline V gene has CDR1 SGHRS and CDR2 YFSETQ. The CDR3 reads CASSLTSGSNYEQYF. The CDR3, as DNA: TGCGCCAGCAGCTTAACTAGCGGGAGTAACTACGAGCAGTACTTC. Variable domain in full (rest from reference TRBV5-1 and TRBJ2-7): KAGVTQTPRYLIKTRGQQVTLSCSPISGHRSVSWYQQTPGQGLQFLFEYFSETQRNKGNFPGRFSGRQFSNSRSEMNVSTLELGDSALYLCASSLTSGSNYEQYFGPGTRLTVT.

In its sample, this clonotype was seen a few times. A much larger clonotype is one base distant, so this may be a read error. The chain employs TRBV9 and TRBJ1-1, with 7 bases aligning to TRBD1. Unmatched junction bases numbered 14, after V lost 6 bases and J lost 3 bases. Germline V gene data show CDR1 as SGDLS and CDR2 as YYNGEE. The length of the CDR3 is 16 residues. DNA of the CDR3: TGTGCCAGCACCCGTAGTGGGACAGTAGGGTACACTGAAGCTTTCTTT. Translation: CASTRSGTVGYTEAFF.

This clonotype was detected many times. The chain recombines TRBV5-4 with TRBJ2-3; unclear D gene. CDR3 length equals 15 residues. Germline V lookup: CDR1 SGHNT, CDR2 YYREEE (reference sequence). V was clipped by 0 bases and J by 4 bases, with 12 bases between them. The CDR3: CASSLDYTGSDTQYF. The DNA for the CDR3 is TGTGCCAGCAGCTTGGACTACACGGGCTCAGATACGCAGTATTTT.

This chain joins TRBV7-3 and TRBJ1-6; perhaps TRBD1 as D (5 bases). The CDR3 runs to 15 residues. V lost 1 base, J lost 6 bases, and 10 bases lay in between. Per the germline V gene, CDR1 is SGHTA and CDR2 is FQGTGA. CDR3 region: CASSLRSGGNSPLHF. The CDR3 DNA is TGTGCCAGCAGCTTAAGGTCCGGGGGTAATTCACCCCTCCACTTT. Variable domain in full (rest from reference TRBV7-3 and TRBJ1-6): GAGVSQTPSNKVTEKGKYVELRCDPISGHTALYWYRQSLGQGPEFLIYFQGTGAADDSGLPNDRFFAVRPEGSVSTLKIQRTERGDSAVYLCASSLRSGGNSPLHFGNGTRLTVT.

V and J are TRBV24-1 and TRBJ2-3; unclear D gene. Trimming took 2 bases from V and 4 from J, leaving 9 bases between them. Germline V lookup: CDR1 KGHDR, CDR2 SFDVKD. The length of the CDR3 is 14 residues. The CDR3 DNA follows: TGTGCCACCAGTGATTCTCTGGGCGCAGATACGCAGTATTTT. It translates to CATSDSLGADTQYF.

The CDR3 loop is CASRDSGTQPQHF. CDR3 bases: TGTGCCAGCAGGGACAGCGGAACTCAGCCCCAGCATTTT. The chain recombines TRBV2 with TRBJ1-5, with D perhaps TRBD1 (6 bases). V was pared by 6 bases and J by 6 bases, with 12 bases between. Germline CDR1 and CDR2: SNHLY and FYNNEI. This CDR3 comprises 13 residues.

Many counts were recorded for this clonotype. The DNA of the CDR3 is TGTGCCAGCAGTTACTCTGGGCCGGGCGCTGAAGCTTTCTTT. Residues: CASSYSGPGAEAFF. The genes are TRBV6-6 and TRBJ1-1; D gene unclear. Germline CDR1 reads MNHNY; CDR2 reads SVGAGI (reference sequence). Trimming cost V 0 bases and J 6 bases, with 11 bases left between them. CDR3 length: 14 residues.

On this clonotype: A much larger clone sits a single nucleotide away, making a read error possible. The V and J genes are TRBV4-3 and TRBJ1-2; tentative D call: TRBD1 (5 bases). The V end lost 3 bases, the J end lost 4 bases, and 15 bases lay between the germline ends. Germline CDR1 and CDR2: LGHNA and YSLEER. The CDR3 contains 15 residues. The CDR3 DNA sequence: TGCGCCAGCAGCCATGATTATGGGGGAGGCTATGGCTACACCTTC. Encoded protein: CASSHDYGGGYGYTF.

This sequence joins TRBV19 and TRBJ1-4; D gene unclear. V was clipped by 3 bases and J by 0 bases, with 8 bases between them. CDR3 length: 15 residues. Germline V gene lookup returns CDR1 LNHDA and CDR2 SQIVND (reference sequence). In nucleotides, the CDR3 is TGTGCCAGTAGTATGCAATACGCAACTAATGAAAAACTGTTTTTT. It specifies CASSMQYATNEKLFF.

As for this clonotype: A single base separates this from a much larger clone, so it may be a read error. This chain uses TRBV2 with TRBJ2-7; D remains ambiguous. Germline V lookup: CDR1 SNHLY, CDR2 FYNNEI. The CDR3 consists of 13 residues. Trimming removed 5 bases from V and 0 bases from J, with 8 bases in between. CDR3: CASSRQISYEQYF. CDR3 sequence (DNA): TGTGCCAGCAGTCGGCAGATCTCCTACGAGCAGTACTTC.

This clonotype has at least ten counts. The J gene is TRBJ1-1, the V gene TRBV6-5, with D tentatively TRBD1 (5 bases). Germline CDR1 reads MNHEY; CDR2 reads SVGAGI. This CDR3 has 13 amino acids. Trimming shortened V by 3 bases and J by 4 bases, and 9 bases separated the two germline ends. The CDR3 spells CASSYLGGTEAFF. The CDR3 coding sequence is TGTGCCAGCAGTTATCTGGGGGGCACTGAAGCTTTCTTT.

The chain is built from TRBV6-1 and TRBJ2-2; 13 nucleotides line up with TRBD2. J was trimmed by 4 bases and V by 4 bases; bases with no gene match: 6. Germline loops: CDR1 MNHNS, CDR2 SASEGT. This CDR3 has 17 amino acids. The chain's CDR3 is CASSVTSGGRSTGELFF. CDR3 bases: TGTGCCAGCAGTGTGACTAGCGGGGGGCGAAGCACCGGGGAGCTGTTTTTT.

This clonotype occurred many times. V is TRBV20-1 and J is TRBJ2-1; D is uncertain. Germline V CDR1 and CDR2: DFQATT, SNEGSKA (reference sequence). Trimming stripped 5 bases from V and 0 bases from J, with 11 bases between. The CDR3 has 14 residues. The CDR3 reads CSAQSESSYNEQFF. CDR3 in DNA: TGCAGTGCTCAGTCTGAGAGCTCCTACAATGAGCAGTTCTTC.

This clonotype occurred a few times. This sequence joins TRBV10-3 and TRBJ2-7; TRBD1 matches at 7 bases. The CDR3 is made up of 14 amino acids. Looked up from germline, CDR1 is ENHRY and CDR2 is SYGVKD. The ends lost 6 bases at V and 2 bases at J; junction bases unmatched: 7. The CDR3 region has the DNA TGTGCCATCAGCCGGGACAGATCTACCTACGAGCAGTACTTC. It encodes CAISRDRSTYEQYF.

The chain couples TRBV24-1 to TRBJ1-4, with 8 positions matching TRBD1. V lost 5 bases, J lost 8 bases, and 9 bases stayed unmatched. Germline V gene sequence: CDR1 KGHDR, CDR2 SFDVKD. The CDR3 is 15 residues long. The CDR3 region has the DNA TGTGCCACCAGTGGTTCAGGGGGCGAGAGGGAAAAACTGTTTTTT. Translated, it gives CATSGSGGEREKLFF.

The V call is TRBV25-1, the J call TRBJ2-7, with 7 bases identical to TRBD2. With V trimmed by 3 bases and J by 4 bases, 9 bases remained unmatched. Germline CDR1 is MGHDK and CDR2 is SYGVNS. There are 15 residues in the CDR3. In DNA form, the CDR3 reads TGTGCCAGCAGTGACGCCGGGACTAAACTGTACGAGCAGTACTTC. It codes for CASSDAGTKLYEQYF.

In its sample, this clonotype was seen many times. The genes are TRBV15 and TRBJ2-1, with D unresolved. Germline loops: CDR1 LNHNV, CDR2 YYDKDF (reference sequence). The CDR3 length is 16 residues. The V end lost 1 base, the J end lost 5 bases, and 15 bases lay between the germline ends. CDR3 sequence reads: CATSRASLRSDNEQFF. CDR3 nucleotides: TGTGCCACCAGCAGAGCGTCCCTTAGGAGCGACAATGAGCAGTTCTTC.

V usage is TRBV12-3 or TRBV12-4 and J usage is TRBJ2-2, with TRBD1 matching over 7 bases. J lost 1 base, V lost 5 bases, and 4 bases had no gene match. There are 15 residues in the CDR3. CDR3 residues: CASSRTGGNTGELFF. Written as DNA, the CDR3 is TGTGCCAGCAGTCGGACAGGTGGGAACACCGGGGAGCTGTTTTTT.

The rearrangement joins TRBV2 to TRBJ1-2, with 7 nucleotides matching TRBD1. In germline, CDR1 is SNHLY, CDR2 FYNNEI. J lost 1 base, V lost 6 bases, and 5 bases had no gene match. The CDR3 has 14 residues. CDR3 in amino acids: CASSPTGNNYGYTF. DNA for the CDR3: TGTGCCAGCAGCCCGACAGGGAATAACTATGGCTACACCTTC.